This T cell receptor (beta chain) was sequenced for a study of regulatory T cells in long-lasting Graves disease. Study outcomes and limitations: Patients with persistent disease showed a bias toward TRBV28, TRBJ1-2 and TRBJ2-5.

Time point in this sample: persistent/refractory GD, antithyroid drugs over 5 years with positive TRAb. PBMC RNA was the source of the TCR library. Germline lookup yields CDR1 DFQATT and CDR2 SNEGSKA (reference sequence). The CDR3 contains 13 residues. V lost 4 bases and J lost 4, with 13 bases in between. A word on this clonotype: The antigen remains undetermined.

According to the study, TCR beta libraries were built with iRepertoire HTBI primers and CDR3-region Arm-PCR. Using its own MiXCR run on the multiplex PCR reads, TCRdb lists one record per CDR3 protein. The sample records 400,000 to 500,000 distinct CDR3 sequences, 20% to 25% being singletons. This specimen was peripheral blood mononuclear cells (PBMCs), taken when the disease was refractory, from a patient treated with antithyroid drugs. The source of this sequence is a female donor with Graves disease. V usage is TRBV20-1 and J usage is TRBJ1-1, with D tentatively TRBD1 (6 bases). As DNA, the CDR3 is TGCAGTGCTATAGAACAGGGATTCACTGAAGCTTTCTTT. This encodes CSAIEQGFTEAFF.